A single sample gave rise to the 27 T cell receptor beta chains below, sequenced in a study of memory CD4+ T cells and cytomegalovirus serostatus. The sort gate was single viable CD3+CD4+CD8-CD45RO+ cells for memory CD4+ T cells. The repertoire was sequenced with immunoSEQ multiplex PCR; TCRdb's copy has only in-frame clones and lacks some. There are some 46,000 clones in the sample; around three quarters occur only once, and around 1.1% lies in the top ten. The sequenced material came from memory CD4+ T cells from blood. These TCRs come from an adult in good health and CMV-seronegative.

This clone was detected only once. The chain carries TRBV19 and TRBJ1-3; TRBD1 might be the D (6 bases). The CDR3 is 13 amino acids. Germline V gene data show CDR1 as LNHDA and CDR2 as SQIVND (reference sequence). Trimming left V 6 bases short and J 3 bases short, with 9 bases between. Here the CDR3 reads CASRDSLGNTIYF. The DNA for the CDR3 is TGTGCCAGTAGGGACAGTCTTGGAAACACCATATATTTT.

V gene TRBV4-1 combines with J gene TRBJ1-5; D gene ambiguous. This CDR3 is 15 amino acids long. V shed 4 bases and J shed 5 bases, with 15 bases lying between them. Germline values: CDR1 MGHRA, CDR2 YSYEKL. The CDR3 reads CASSPRLAPHQPQHF. The CDR3 nucleotides are TGCGCCAGCAGCCCTAGACTGGCGCCCCATCAGCCCCAGCATTTT.

This clone came up once. The chain joins TRBV28 to TRBJ2-2; TRBD1 agrees at 9 bases. With V trimmed by 2 bases and J by 5 bases, 3 bases remained unmatched. This CDR3 is 15 amino acids long. CDR1 and CDR2 (germline): MDHEN, SYDVKM. The chain's CDR3 is CASSLLGQGTGELFF. The CDR3 bases are TGTGCCAGCAGTTTACTGGGACAGGGTACCGGGGAGCTGTTTTTT. The full variable domain, its missing parts supplied by reference TRBV28 and TRBJ2-2, is DVKVTQSSRYLVKRTGEKVFLECVQDMDHENMFWYRQDPGLGLRLIYFSYDVKMKEKGDIPEGYSVSREKKERFSLILESASTNQTSMYLCASSLLGQGTGELFFGEGSRLTVL.

In nucleotides, the CDR3 is TGTGCCAGCAGCTTCGGGAGGGCCGGGTCCGAGCAGTACTTC. Its protein is CASSFGRAGSEQYF. The J gene is TRBJ2-7, the V gene TRBV5-4; 8 nucleotides align to TRBD2. The length of the CDR3 is 14 residues. From germline, CDR1 is SGHNT and CDR2 YYREEE (reference sequence). The V and J ends lost 2 bases and 6 bases, in that order; junction bases with no gene match: 7.

The gene calls are TRBV7-2 and TRBJ2-5; 8 positions agree with TRBD1. The CDR3 length is 15 residues. V was clipped by 1 base and J by 0 bases; unmatched bases: 1. Germline V lookup: CDR1 SGHTA, CDR2 FQGNSA. Here the CDR3 reads CASSLGTGYQETQYF. CDR3 nucleotide sequence: TGTGCCAGCAGCTTAGGGACAGGGTACCAAGAGACCCAGTACTTC.

V gene TRBV5-6 combines with J gene TRBJ2-5; D is uncertain. The CDR3 spans 14 residues. V lost 0 bases, J lost 5 bases, and 11 bases lay in between. Germline V CDR1 and CDR2: SGHDT, YYEEEE. CDR3 coding DNA: TGTGCCAGCAGCTTGGCCTTGGGTGGGGAGACCCAGTACTTC. This encodes CASSLALGGETQYF.

The rearrangement links TRBV18 to TRBJ2-2; 8 bases are shared with TRBD2. CDR3 length equals 15 residues. V shed 4 bases and J 3 bases; nucleotides not matched to a gene: 4. The germline V gene encodes CDR1 KGHSH and CDR2 LQKENI. This chain's CDR3 is CASSRLAGHTGELFF. The CDR3 DNA follows: TGTGCCAGCTCACGTCTAGCGGGCCACACCGGGGAGCTGTTTTTT.

V and J are TRBV4-3 and TRBJ1-2; no firm D call. The CDR3 has 14 residues. Germline V gives CDR1 LGHNA, CDR2 YSLEER. With 0 bases removed from V and 8 bases from J, the gap between germline ends came to 13 bases. This chain's CDR3 is CASSQDGRSGGYTF. In DNA form, the CDR3 reads TGCGCCAGCAGCCAAGACGGGCGTTCGGGGGGCTACACCTTC.

The V call is TRBV6-5, the J call TRBJ1-2; D remains ambiguous. CDR1 and CDR2 from the germline V gene are MNHEY and SVGAGI. The CDR3 covers 13 residues. Trimming stripped 6 bases from V and 4 bases from J, with 12 bases between. CDR3 region: CASSPLQRYGYTF. The CDR3 coding sequence is TGTGCCAGCAGCCCACTCCAACGCTATGGCTACACCTTC.

In this sample, this clone turned up once. The V gene is TRBV14, the J gene TRBJ2-3; TRBD2 aligns across 9 bases. V was pared by 2 bases and J by 1 base, with 4 bases of the junction left unmatched. Germline V gene lookup returns CDR1 SGHDN and CDR2 FVKESK. The CDR3 is 16 amino acids. The CDR3 region is CASSQRLAGRTDTQYF. DNA for the CDR3: TGTGCCAGCAGCCAACGCCTAGCGGGGCGCACAGATACGCAGTATTTT.

This sequence joins TRBV15 and TRBJ2-1; perhaps TRBD2 as D (6 bases). V dropped 0 bases and J dropped 2 bases, with 11 bases sitting between them. The germline V gene has CDR1 LNHNV and CDR2 YYDKDF (reference sequence). The CDR3 is made up of 16 amino acids. The CDR3 nucleotides are TGTGCCACCAGCAGAGAGGAGGGAGGAGCCTACAATGAGCAGTTCTTC. Its protein product is CATSREEGGAYNEQFF.

The genes are TRBV7-9 and TRBJ2-2; D is unclear. Trimming left V 4 bases short and J 4 bases short, with 10 bases between. CDR3 length: 14 amino acids. Germline V gives CDR1 SEHNR, CDR2 FQNEAQ (reference sequence). Written as DNA, the CDR3 is TGTGCCAGCAGCTCTGGTGTGTCCACCGGGGAGCTGTTTTTT. This encodes CASSSGVSTGELFF. The entire variable domain, with the rest obtained from reference TRBV7-9 and TRBJ2-2, is as follows: DTGVSQNPRHKITKRGQNVTFRCDPISEHNRLYWYRQTLGQGPEFLTYFQNEAQLEKSRLLSDRFSAERPKGSFSTLEIQRTEQGDSAMYLCASSSGVSTGELFFGEGSRLTVL.

The rearrangement uses TRBV11-3 and TRBJ1-2; D uncertain. Trimming stripped 0 bases from V and 2 bases from J, with 1 base between. Germline V CDR1 and CDR2: SGHNT, YENEEA. The CDR3 has 12 amino acids. For the CDR3, the DNA is TGTGCCAGCAGCTTAGAAAACTATGGCTACACCTTC. Protein sequence: CASSLENYGYTF.

The CDR3 sequence: CASSPDRGAEQYF. CDR3 DNA sequence: TGTGCCAGCAGCCCGGACAGGGGGGCCGAGCAGTACTTC. The genes are TRBV11-2 and TRBJ2-7; 10 bases map to TRBD1. Per germline, CDR1 SGHAT and CDR2 FQNNGV. V lost 5 bases to trimming and J lost 6 bases; unmatched junction nucleotides: 4. The CDR3 extends over 13 amino acids.

V is TRBV5-8 and J is TRBJ1-1, with D unclear. Per germline, CDR1 SGHTS and CDR2 YDEGEE. The CDR3 is 12 amino acids. Trimming shortened V by 3 bases and J by 13 bases, and 16 bases separated the two germline ends. The DNA of the CDR3 is TGTGCCAGCAGCTCCCCCCCAGCCACGGATTTCTTT. Translation: CASSSPPATDFF.

The CDR3 region has the DNA TGCGCCAGCAGCCCGGACTTAATCCCCGGGGGCAATGAGCAGTTCTTC. Protein: CASSPDLIPGGNEQFF. This chain uses TRBV5-1 with TRBJ2-1, with D possibly TRBD2 on 6 matching bases. There are 16 residues in the CDR3. Trimming shortened V by 4 bases and J by 6 bases, and 20 bases separated the two germline ends. Germline V gene data show CDR1 as SGHRS and CDR2 as YFSETQ. Full variable domain (remainder filled in from reference TRBV5-1 and TRBJ2-1): KAGVTQTPRYLIKTRGQQVTLSCSPISGHRSVSWYQQTPGQGLQFLFEYFSETQRNKGNFPGRFSGRQFSNSRSEMNVSTLELGDSALYLCASSPDLIPGGNEQFFGPGTRLTVL.

The table lists this clone with a few counts. CDR3 nucleotide sequence: TGTGCCAGCAGATCTGGGACCTACGAGCAGTACTTC. It specifies CASRSGTYEQYF. The genes are TRBV7-9 and TRBJ2-7; D is ambiguous. Trimming left V 6 bases short and J 2 bases short, with 8 bases between. The CDR3 contains 12 residues. CDR1 and CDR2 from the germline V gene are SEHNR and FQNEAQ (reference sequence). The whole variable domain, remainder taken from reference TRBV7-9 and TRBJ2-7, is DTGVSQNPRHKITKRGQNVTFRCDPISEHNRLYWYRQTLGQGPEFLTYFQNEAQLEKSRLLSDRFSAERPKGSFSTLEIQRTEQGDSAMYLCASRSGTYEQYFGPGTRLTVT.

This clone was detected once. The rearrangement links TRBV14 to TRBJ2-5, with 15 nucleotides matching TRBD2. The CDR3 has 18 residues. V lost 4 bases, J lost 2 bases, and 8 bases stayed unmatched. Looked up from germline, CDR1 is SGHDN and CDR2 is FVKESK. For the CDR3, the DNA is TGTGCCAGCAGCCCCCGGACTAGCGGGAGGGCCTCGCAAGAGACCCAGTACTTC. Residues: CASSPRTSGRASQETQYF.

The V and J genes are TRBV2 and TRBJ2-1, with D hard to call. The CDR3 consists of 11 residues. Germline V CDR1 and CDR2: SNHLY, FYNNEI. V was cut by 2 bases and J by 7 bases, with 3 bases left in between. The CDR3 nucleotides read TGTGCCAGCAGTGAATGGAATGAGCAGTTCTTC. As protein: CASSEWNEQFF.

The chain carries TRBV30 and TRBJ1-2; 7 bases are shared with TRBD1. The CDR3 contains 14 residues. Germline V lookup: CDR1 GTSNPN, CDR2 SVGIG (reference sequence). V lost 1 base to trimming and J lost 3 bases; unmatched junction nucleotides: 5. The CDR3 sequence: CAWSGGGGDYGYTF. CDR3 DNA sequence: TGTGCCTGGAGTGGAGGAGGGGGCGACTATGGCTACACCTTC.

This chain links TRBV5-6 with TRBJ2-3, with 9 bases fitting TRBD2. Germline loops: CDR1 SGHDT, CDR2 YYEEEE. This CDR3 is built from 15 residues. V lost 0 bases to trimming and J lost 1 base; unmatched junction nucleotides: 0. In nucleotides, the CDR3 is TGTGCCAGCAGCTTGGTAGCGGGAGGCACAGATACGCAGTATTTT. It encodes CASSLVAGGTDTQYF.

This clone was seen just once. The genes are TRBV5-4 and TRBJ2-7, with TRBD2 matching over 7 bases. The junction had 6 bases not matched to a gene; V was cut back by 3 bases and J by 6 bases. Germline lookup yields CDR1 SGHNT and CDR2 YYREEE (reference sequence). The CDR3 consists of 13 residues. The CDR3 loop reads CASSSGGVGEQYF. The CDR3 region has the DNA TGTGCCAGCAGCTCGGGGGGAGTAGGCGAGCAGTACTTC.

The chain links TRBV6-1 to TRBJ2-5; 10 nucleotides line up with TRBD2. The germline CDR1 and CDR2 sequences are MNHNS and SASEGT. The V segment lost 0 bases and the J segment 7 bases; nucleotides outside the gene matches: 5. The CDR3 sequence is 15 residues long. The CDR3 loop reads CASSEASSGRGTQYF. DNA of the CDR3: TGTGCCAGCAGTGAAGCGTCTAGCGGGAGAGGGACCCAGTACTTC.

The rearrangement uses TRBV21-1 and TRBJ2-7. TRBV21-1 has pseudogene status. The CDR3 totals 12 residues. CDR3 nucleotide sequence: TGTGCCAGCAGCAAAGCTGGGGACGAGCAGTACTTC. Translated, it gives CASSKAGDEQYF.

CDR3: CASSIPLINQPQHF. In DNA form, the CDR3 reads TGTGCCAGTAGTATTCCCCTTATCAATCAGCCCCAGCATTTT. This chain uses TRBV19 with TRBJ1-5; D call uncertain. V lost 3 bases to trimming and J lost 3 bases, with 9 bases between them. This CDR3 contains 14 residues. Germline V gives CDR1 LNHDA, CDR2 SQIVND (reference sequence).

The V gene is TRBV7-2, the J gene TRBJ2-2; D is unclear. The V and J ends lost 5 bases and 5 bases respectively, with 9 bases between them. The CDR3 is made up of 13 amino acids. Germline-derived CDR1 and CDR2 are SGHTA and FQGNSA. CDR3 DNA sequence: TGTGCCAGCAGCCCGTTCGCAACCGGGGAGCTGTTTTTT. It encodes CASSPFATGELFF.

This clone is a singleton in its sample. The chain links TRBV12-5 to TRBJ1-5; D may be TRBD1 (6 bases). Trimming shortened V by 1 base and J by 7 bases, and 17 bases separated the two germline ends. Germline V lookup: CDR1 LGHNT, CDR2 FRNRAP. The length of the CDR3 is 16 residues. CDR3 sequence: CASGLAPSNRVQPQHF. The CDR3 bases are TGTGCTAGTGGTTTGGCCCCCTCAAACAGGGTGCAGCCCCAGCATTTT.